One sample yielded the 24 T cell receptor beta chains listed below, sequenced in a study of T cell repertoires in cytomegalovirus infection. MiXCR, applied by TCRdb to the reads, yields one record per CDR3 protein. This sample has under 800,000 distinct CDR3 sequences, with about 24% found just once. The sequenced sample consisted of CD8+ T cells from PBMCs. All receptors derive from a human donor in good health (CMV status not recorded). Some clones in this sample may be carry-over from other donors' samples.

The genes are TRBV18 and TRBJ1-2, with unresolved D. V lost 6 bases, J lost 7 bases, and 6 bases lay in between. CDR1 KGHSH and CDR2 LQKENI come from the germline V gene. The length of the CDR3 is 10 residues. The CDR3 nucleotides read TGTGCCAGCTCGAATGGTGGCTACACCTTC. It translates to CASSNGGYTF.

The J gene is TRBJ2-3, the V gene TRBV4-1; D may be TRBD2 (6 bases). Between the trimmed V and J ends, which lost 1 base and 2 bases, there was a span of 16 bases. CDR1 and CDR2 from the germline V gene are MGHRA and YSYEKL. The CDR3 extends over 17 amino acids. This CDR3 reads CASSQGHLADDTDTQYF. The DNA for the CDR3 is TGCGCCAGCAGCCAAGGGCATTTAGCGGATGACACAGATACGCAGTATTTT.

The V call is TRBV6-5, the J call TRBJ2-1; 12 bases match TRBD2. Per germline, CDR1 MNHEY and CDR2 SVGAGI. The V gene end was trimmed by 5 bases and the J gene end by 8 bases; junction bases not matched to a gene: 7. The CDR3 is 15 residues long. This CDR3 reads CASSQTSGGRDEQFF. Written as DNA, the CDR3 is TGTGCCAGCAGTCAGACTAGCGGGGGACGTGATGAGCAGTTCTTC.

On this clonotype: One base away lies a much larger clone, so this may be a sequencing read error. V is TRBV2 and J is TRBJ2-5; no firm D call. This CDR3 is built from 15 residues. CDR1 is SNHLY, CDR2 FYNNEI, per germline. V shed 2 bases and J shed 3 bases, with 13 bases lying between them. DNA of the CDR3: TGTGCCAGCAGTGAATGGCAGGCGCTGGAAGAGACCCAGTACTTC. This gives the protein CASSEWQALEETQYF.

V usage is TRBV13 and J usage is TRBJ2-1; D is ambiguous. The germline V and J ends were trimmed by 5 bases and 5 bases, with 13 bases remaining between them. The CDR3 spans 14 residues. CDR1 is PRHDT and CDR2 is FYEKMQ in the germline V gene (reference sequence). CDR3 loop: CASSPRSTHNEQFF. In DNA form, the CDR3 reads TGTGCCAGCAGCCCTAGGTCGACCCACAATGAGCAGTTCTTC.

This chain uses TRBV15 with TRBJ2-2; perhaps TRBD2 as D (5 bases). Trimming removed 1 base at V and 4 bases at J, with 10 bases between. In germline, CDR1 is LNHNV, CDR2 YYDKDF (reference sequence). The CDR3 covers 15 residues. CDR3 protein: CATSRVLAATGELFF. The CDR3 bases are TGTGCCACCAGCAGAGTCCTAGCCGCCACCGGGGAGCTGTTTTTT. The variable domain in full, completed from reference TRBV15 and TRBJ2-2, reads DAMVIQNPRYQVTQFGKPVTLSCSQTLNHNVMYWYQQKSSQAPKLLFHYYDKDFNNEADTPDNFQSRRPNTSFCFLDIRSPGLGDTAMYLCATSRVLAATGELFFGEGSRLTVL.

As to this clonotype: A read error may explain this, as a much larger clone is one base away. The genes are TRBV11-1 and TRBJ1-1, with a tentative D call TRBD1 (5 bases). This CDR3 is built from 15 residues. Germline V gene sequence: CDR1 SGHAT, CDR2 FQDESV (reference sequence). The CDR3 DNA follows: TGTGCCAACAGCTTTCTGGCAGGGATGAACACTGAAGCTTTCTTT. Amino acid sequence: CANSFLAGMNTEAFF.

The CDR3 nucleotides are TGTGCCAGCAGCAAATGGGATCAGCCCCAGCATTTT. Its translation is CASSKWDQPQHF. The genes are TRBV7-6 and TRBJ1-5, with no clear D. Germline values: CDR1 SGHVS, CDR2 FNYEAQ. V lost 5 bases and J 5 bases, leaving 7 bases between the germline ends. The length of the CDR3 is 12 residues.

There are a few counts of this clonotype. This chain uses TRBV19 with TRBJ1-1, with a possible D match to TRBD1 (6 bases). Germline V gene lookup returns CDR1 LNHDA and CDR2 SQIVND (reference sequence). The CDR3 covers 15 residues. Trimming shortened V by 8 bases and J by 0 bases, and 16 bases separated the two germline ends. The chain's CDR3 is CASQGILVMNTEAFF. The CDR3 DNA reads as TGTGCCAGTCAGGGGATTTTGGTCATGAACACTGAAGCTTTCTTT.

Many counts were recorded for this clonotype. This chain joins TRBV6-2 or TRBV6-3 and TRBJ2-7, with a tentative D call TRBD2 (5 bases). V was pared by 4 bases and J by 4 bases, with 14 bases between. The CDR3 is 14 residues long. Looked up from germline, CDR1 is MNHEY and CDR2 is SVGEGT. In DNA, the CDR3 is TGTGCCAGCAGTTCCTGGACGCGGGTGTACGAGCAGTACGTC. Amino acid sequence: CASSSWTRVYEQYV.

There are many counts of this clonotype. The chain employs TRBV7-3 and TRBJ2-1; a weak D match, TRBD2 (7 bases). The V and J ends lost 1 base and 2 bases respectively, with 12 bases between them. The CDR3 length is 16 residues. CDR1 and CDR2 from the germline V gene are SGHTA and FQGTGA. CDR3 protein: CASSLIRGAAYNEQFF. Here the CDR3 DNA reads TGTGCCAGCAGCTTAATTCGGGGGGCCGCCTACAATGAGCAGTTCTTC.

This clonotype was seen more than once but under ten times. This sequence joins TRBV27 and TRBJ1-1; D not resolved. Deletions cut 6 bases from V and 0 bases from J, with 8 bases between. Looked up from germline, CDR1 is MNHEY and CDR2 is SMNVEV (reference sequence). This CDR3 region has 13 residues. CDR3 sequence: CASRLGLNTEAFF. The CDR3 DNA follows: TGTGCCAGCAGGTTAGGGTTGAACACTGAAGCTTTCTTT.

The sample holds a few counts of this clonotype. The rearrangement links TRBV19 to TRBJ1-5; TRBD1 matches at 8 bases. Germline assignment: CDR1 LNHDA and CDR2 SQIVND (reference sequence). The V and J ends lost 9 bases and 3 bases, in that order; junction bases with no gene match: 7. The CDR3 has 14 residues. CDR3: CASSRQGTNQPQHF. CDR3 nucleotide sequence: TGTGCCAGCTCGCGACAGGGGACCAATCAGCCCCAGCATTTT.

The chain employs TRBV7-8 and TRBJ2-1; D gene ambiguous. The germline V gene encodes CDR1 SGHVS and CDR2 FQNEAQ. V was shortened by 0 bases and J by 3 bases, with 12 bases between the two germline ends. This CDR3 region has 16 residues. The CDR3 is CASSLAGINHYNEQFF. CDR3 coding DNA: TGTGCCAGCAGCTTAGCGGGTATCAACCACTACAATGAGCAGTTCTTC.

This clonotype was picked up a small number of times. The chain has TRBV11-3 and TRBJ2-2, with TRBD2 as a possible D gene (5 bases). Per the germline V gene, CDR1 is SGHNT and CDR2 is YENEEA. V lost 5 bases and J 5 bases, leaving 12 bases between the germline ends. CDR3 length equals 14 residues. CDR3 coding DNA: TGTGCCAGCAGCCCAGCAGCGGATACCGGGGAGCTGTTTTTT. Amino acid sequence: CASSPAADTGELFF.

This clonotype has more than one count but fewer than ten. V usage is TRBV2 and J usage is TRBJ1-5; weak D call: TRBD1 (5 bases). V gave up 5 bases and J gave up 9 bases, with 14 bases separating them. The CDR3 runs to 13 residues. Germline V gene lookup returns CDR1 SNHLY and CDR2 FYNNEI. In nucleotides, the CDR3 is TGTGCCAGCAGTAAGACGGACAACGGGCCCCAGCATTTT. As protein: CASSKTDNGPQHF.

This clonotype showed up many times. The V and J genes are TRBV7-2 and TRBJ2-7, with 8 bases that match TRBD1. Germline CDR1 reads SGHTA; CDR2 reads FQGNSA. This CDR3 contains 15 residues. This CDR3 is CPQQLKDRAPYEQYV. As DNA, the CDR3 is TGTCCACAGCAGCTAAAGGACAGGGCCCCCTACGAGCAGTACGTC.

The chain recombines TRBV19 with TRBJ1-1; 9 bases align to TRBD1. Trimming at V came to 5 bases and at J to 6 bases, leaving 7 bases not matched to a gene. Germline lookup yields CDR1 LNHDA and CDR2 SQIVND (reference sequence). The CDR3 sequence is 14 residues long. The CDR3 DNA reads TGTGCCAGTAGTCATGGGACAGGGATGGCTGAAGCTTTCTTT. Translated: CASSHGTGMAEAFF.

There are a few counts of this clonotype. This chain's CDR3 is CASRSGTRGPGQPQHF. The CDR3 DNA reads as TGTGCCAGCAGATCGGGGACCAGGGGGCCTGGCCAGCCCCAGCATTTT. The chain recombines TRBV28 with TRBJ1-5; TRBD1 matches 8 bases. CDR1 MDHEN and CDR2 SYDVKM come from the germline V gene. This CDR3 is 16 amino acids long. Trimming took 6 bases from V and 7 from J; bases not matched to a gene: 14.

This clonotype appeared a few times. The chain has TRBV28 and TRBJ1-5, with D tentatively TRBD1 (6 bases). The germline V gene has CDR1 MDHEN and CDR2 SYDVKM. Trimming removed 7 bases from V and 6 bases from J, with 22 bases in between. The CDR3 runs to 16 residues. The CDR3: CASIKSGASPFQPQHF. The CDR3 nucleotides are TGTGCCAGCATAAAGTCAGGGGCGTCCCCATTTCAGCCCCAGCATTTT.

This clonotype was detected many times. The genes are TRBV7-6 and TRBJ2-3, with 7 bases identical to TRBD2. Germline assignment: CDR1 SGHVS and CDR2 FNYEAQ. V shed 9 bases, J shed 2 bases, and the junction held 2 bases outside the gene matches. The CDR3 is 12 residues long. The CDR3 nucleotides are TGTGCCAGTCGGGGGGTCACAGATACGCAGTATTTT. This encodes CASRGVTDTQYF.

As for this clonotype: The CDR3 does not end in the conserved phenylalanine or tryptophan, so this is likely a read error. Because the CDR3's place on the DNA is in doubt, the DNA is left out and the CDR3 is given as listed by TCRdb. The chain joins TRBV6-6 to TRBJ2-7; TRBD1, the table's D call, lacks a check against the DNA. The germline CDR1 and CDR2 sequences are MNHNY and SVGAGI (reference sequence). The CDR3 extends over 12 residues, inclusive of both ends. Here the CDR3 reads CASSSREGQNLL.

This clonotype was recorded only once. The conserved final phenylalanine or tryptophan is absent from the CDR3, which likely points to a read error. The V call is TRBV2, the J call TRBJ2-1; TRBD2 matches 8 bases. This CDR3 has 15 residues. Germline loops: CDR1 SNHLY, CDR2 FYNNEI. The V segment lost 4 bases and the J segment 4 bases; nucleotides outside the gene matches: 6. The CDR3 loop is CASSAPRGAYNEQFL. The CDR3 DNA reads TGTGCCAGCAGTGCCCCGCGGGGGGCTTACAATGAGCAGTTCCTC.

This clonotype has just a few counts. V is TRBV7-4 and J is TRBJ2-2; 7 nucleotides align to TRBD2. V shed 2 bases and J 6 bases; nucleotides not matched to a gene: 6. The germline V gene encodes CDR1 SGHVT and CDR2 SQSDAQ. This CDR3 spans 15 amino acids. Here the CDR3 DNA reads TGTGCCAGCAGCTTACCCGGGGGGAAGGCCGGGGAGCTGTTTTTT. This translates into CASSLPGGKAGELFF.